A selection of T cell receptor beta chains follows, all from one sample in a study of cytomegalovirus exposure and HLA in healthy donors. TCRdb's table, derived via immunoSEQ multiplex PCR, lists solely in-frame clones and lacks some. The data hold about 130,000 clones, with about two thirds observed a single time. Sequencing input: PBMCs. Source of these receptors: a man in his sixties in good health and CMV-seropositive. Each CDR3 is given with its conserved first and last residue. Each record gives: D gene, J gene, clone size, V gene, CDR3 DNA, CDR3 protein. The D gene is left open where the match is weak. Rows may omit the clone size; those that give it use once, few, many or a size class.

>-|TRBJ2-2|-|TRBV7-3
TGTGCCAGCAGCTCAAACCGCCGGTCAGGGGAGCTGTTTTTT
CASSSNRRSGELFF
>TRBD1|TRBJ1-1|-|TRBV5-1
TGCGCCAGCAGCCCGGGACAGATGAACACTGAAGCTTTCTTT
CASSPGQMNTEAFF
>-|TRBJ2-5|-|TRBV19
TGTGCCAGTAGTATAAACTCAGGGTGGCAAGAGACCCAGTACTTC
CASSINSGWQETQYF
>TRBD1|TRBJ2-3|few|TRBV7-3
TGTGCCAGCAGCCTTAATATCCGGGACAGTGGAACAGATACGCAGTATTTT
CASSLNIRDSGTDTQYF
>TRBD1|TRBJ1-2|-|TRBV28
TGTGCCAGCAGTCCTCGCTCGGGACAGCAGTTCTATGGCTACACCTTC
CASSPRSGQQFYGYTF
>-|TRBJ1-2|-|TRBV19
TGTGCCAGTAGTATTCCCCCCACGGGGGTCTATGGCTACACCTTC
CASSIPPTGVYGYTF
>TRBD2|TRBJ2-1|few|TRBV5-1
TGCGCCAGCAAGCTCGCCGGGGGTAGCGGGGTTCCGGGCACTTATTCGAGCTCCTACAATGAGCAGTTCTTC
CASKLAGGSGVPGTYSSSYNEQFF
>-|TRBJ2-7|-|TRBV5-1
TGCGCCAGCAGCTCAGCACTCGACACCTCCTACGAGCAGTACTTC
CASSSALDTSYEQYF
>-|TRBJ1-1|-|TRBV7-7
TGTGCTAGCAAGGCAGGCCGCCCCGAGATGAACACTGAAGCTTTCTTT
CASKAGRPEMNTEAFF
>-|TRBJ2-3|-|TRBV7-3
TGTGCCAGCAGCTTAGGGGGGGCCACAGATACGCAGTATTTT
CASSLGGATDTQYF
>-|TRBJ1-2|-|TRBV30
TGTGCCTGGAGTGTACGGGGCTATGGCTACACCTTC
CAWSVRGYGYTF
>-|TRBJ1-1|-|TRBV7-3
TGTGCCAGCAGTTTCGCAGAGAACACTGAAGCTTTCTTT
CASSFAENTEAFF
>-|TRBJ2-6|-|TRBV2
TGTGCCAGCATAGAAGGGGCCAACGTCCTGACTTTC
CASIEGANVLTF
>-|TRBJ2-7|-|TRBV29-1
TGCAGCGTTTTATTCTACGAGCAGTACTTC
CSVLFYEQYF
>-|TRBJ2-2|-|TRBV7-2
TGTGCCAGCAGCTTAGATGGTCCGGTCACCGGGGAGCTGTTTTTT
CASSLDGPVTGELFF
>-|TRBJ2-7|-|TRBV6-5
TGTGCCAGCAGCCGGGACTCGAGCTCCTACGAGCAGTACTTC
CASSRDSSSYEQYF
>TRBD1|TRBJ2-3|-|TRBV5-1
TGCGCCAGCAGCCCATCTACAGGGGGCGCAGGAGATACGCAGTATTTT
CASSPSTGGAGDTQYF
>-|TRBJ1-5|-|TRBV6-6
TGTGCCAGCACCCCACAGGGTTATCGCGGTATTAAGCCCCAGCATTTT
CASTPQGYRGIKPQHF
>TRBD1|TRBJ1-1|-|TRBV30
TGTGCCTGGAGTCTCTACCGGACAGGGGGTGGTCCGAACACTGAAGCTTTCTTT
CAWSLYRTGGGPNTEAFF
>TRBD1|TRBJ1-2|once|TRBV19
TGTGCCAGTAGCACACCGACAGGGGGCCACTATGGCTACACCTTC
CASSTPTGGHYGYTF
>-|TRBJ2-5|-|TRBV25-1
TGTGCCAGCAGTGAAGGAGTCCAGCTCCAAGAGACCCAGTACTTC
CASSEGVQLQETQYF
>-|TRBJ1-3|few|TRBV25-1
TGTGCCAGCAGTGGTCAACAGAACTCTGGAAACACCATATATTTT
CASSGQQNSGNTIYF
>TRBD2|TRBJ2-5|-|TRBV4-2
TGTGCCAGCAGCCCGGGAGGTATCGGACTGCCTTATGGTTCCCTTCAAGAGACCCAGTACTTC
CASSPGGIGLPYGSLQETQYF
>-|TRBJ1-6|-|TRBV5-6
TGTGCCAGCAGCTTGACTGCGGGGAATTCACCCCTCCACTTT
CASSLTAGNSPLHF
>-|TRBJ2-1|-|TRBV23-1
TGCGCCAGCAGTCAACAGGACAATGAGCAGTTCTTC
CASSQQDNEQFF
>TRBD1|TRBJ1-4|few|TRBV10-1
TGCGCCAGCAGTGAGTCCCCGGGACAGGCAAAACTGTTTTTT
CASSESPGQAKLFF
>-|TRBJ1-2|-|TRBV5-1
TGCGCCAGCAGCTTGGAACAGGGAGTTAACACCTTC
CASSLEQGVNTF
>-|TRBJ2-7|-|TRBV2
TGTGCCAGCAGTGAACTAAGAGCGGCCGAGCAGTACTTC
CASSELRAAEQYF
>-|TRBJ2-2|once|TRBV30
TGTGCCTCGCCCCTTGCAGCGAACACCGGGGAGCTGTTTTTT
CASPLAANTGELFF
>TRBD1|TRBJ1-4|-|TRBV5-1
TGCGCCAGCAGCCTGACAGGGCTCAAGGAAAAACTGTTTTTT
CASSLTGLKEKLFF
>TRBD1|TRBJ2-7|few|TRBV9
TGTGCCAGCAGCTCCTCCTGGACAGGGGAGAGCGAGCAGTACTTC
CASSSSWTGESEQYF
>TRBD1|TRBJ1-1|-|TRBV19
TGTGCCAGTAGATTCCAGGGGGCCACTGAAGCTTTCTTT
CASRFQGATEAFF
>-|TRBJ2-2|-|TRBV7-3
TGTGCCAGCAGCACGACAGCGAACACCGGGGAGCTGTTTTTT
CASSTTANTGELFF
>-|TRBJ2-3|once|TRBV11-2
TGTGCCAGCAGCTCCTGGGGCAGCAGCACAGATACGCAGTATTTT
CASSSWGSSTDTQYF
>TRBD1|TRBJ1-2|few|TRBV10-2
TGCGCCAGCAGTTCCGGGACAGGGGGATACTATGGCTACACCTTC
CASSSGTGGYYGYTF
>TRBD2|TRBJ2-7|-|TRBV6-6
TGTGCCAGCAGGGGACTAGCGGGGGACCACGAGCAGTACTTC
CASRGLAGDHEQYF
>-|TRBJ1-5|-|TRBV28
TGTGCCAGCAGTTTCGGACAGACCTATCAGCCCCAGCATTTT
CASSFGQTYQPQHF
>TRBD1|TRBJ2-5|-|TRBV28
TGTGCCAGCAGTTTATTGGACAGGCAAGAGACCCAGTACTTC
CASSLLDRQETQYF
>TRBD2|TRBJ2-3|few|TRBV6-1
TGTGCCGCTGTTCCGGCGGGGGTAGATACGCAGTATTTT
CAAVPAGVDTQYF
>-|TRBJ2-1|-|TRBV4-1
TGCGCCAGCAGCCAAGAGTTTTCAGGGGAGCGAGAGCAGTTCTTC
CASSQEFSGEREQFF
>-|TRBJ1-1|-|TRBV28
TGTGCCAGCAAGCACCCCAGACAGGTACACACTGAAGCTTTCTTT
CASKHPRQVHTEAFF
>-|TRBJ2-2|-|TRBV7-2
TGTGCCAGCAGCTTTCCACTAGCGAACACCGGGGAGCTGTTTTTT
CASSFPLANTGELFF
>TRBD1|TRBJ2-3|once|TRBV28
TGTGCCAGCAGTTTCTTTGACTTCTTAGGGGGCAACACAGATACGCAGTATTTT
CASSFFDFLGGNTDTQYF
>-|TRBJ1-6|few|TRBV6-1
TGTGCCACCTGTAGGGGAAGGAATTCACCCCTCCACTTT
CATCRGRNSPLHF